The rows below give T cell receptor beta chains drawn from one sample of a study of cytomegalovirus exposure and HLA in healthy donors. Method: immunoSEQ multiplex PCR; TCRdb's copy keeps in-frame clones and lacks some. The table includes around 110,000 clones, roughly four fifths detected once. Sample: PBMCs. The receptor set was obtained from a man between 25 and 39 years old in good health and CMV-seropositive. CDR3s include the opening cysteine and the closing phenylalanine or tryptophan. A D gene is named only where the DNA matches it firmly. A row's size may be missing; if present it is once, few, many or a size class.

j_gene | v_gene | abundance | d_gene | CDR3aa | CDR3nt
TRBJ2-1 | TRBV7-2 | - | - | CASSLTPRVEQFF | TGTGCCAGCAGCTTAACCCCCCGAGTTGAGCAGTTCTTC
TRBJ2-1 | TRBV2 | - | TRBD2 | CASSDRTSGGALYNEQFF | TGTGCCAGCAGTGATAGGACTAGCGGGGGTGCCCTCTACAATGAGCAGTTCTTC
TRBJ2-3 | TRBV9 | - | TRBD2 | CASSTQRNSGRFSDTQYF | TGTGCCAGCAGCACCCAGAGAAATAGCGGGAGATTTTCAGATACGCAGTATTTT
TRBJ1-1 | TRBV7-8 | - | - | CASTKTWGAEAFF | TGTGCCAGCACCAAAACATGGGGAGCTGAAGCTTTCTTT
TRBJ1-2 | TRBV10-2 | - | - | CASTRQRANYGYTF | TGCGCCAGCACCCGACAGAGAGCTAACTATGGCTACACCTTC
TRBJ2-2 | TRBV5-1 | - | TRBD2 | CASSLSASGLNTGELFF | TGCGCCAGCAGCTTGTCGGCTAGCGGGCTGAACACCGGGGAGCTGTTTTTT
TRBJ1-4 | TRBV4-1 | - | - | CASSQSGLDEKLFF | TGCGCCAGCAGCCAATCCGGACTCGATGAAAAACTGTTTTTT
TRBJ2-3 | TRBV7-2 | - | TRBD2 | CASSLGLAGGDTQYF | TGTGCCAGCAGCTTAGGACTAGCGGGGGGAGATACGCAGTATTTT
TRBJ2-2 | TRBV5-1 | - | TRBD2 | CASSPGSGSYTGELFF | TGCGCCAGCAGCCCTGGGAGCGGGAGTTACACCGGGGAGCTGTTTTTT
TRBJ1-6 | TRBV10-3 | - | - | CAIKNSRGNNSPLHF | TGTGCCATCAAAAATTCTAGGGGGAATAATTCACCCCTCCACTTT
TRBJ2-3 | TRBV5-1 | - | TRBD2 | CASSSVTSGDTDTQYF | TGCGCCAGCAGCTCGGTGACTAGCGGAGACACAGATACGCAGTATTTT
TRBJ2-1 | TRBV9 | - | - | CASSVGGDFTTNEQFF | TGTGCCAGCAGCGTAGGAGGGGACTTTACTACCAATGAGCAGTTCTTC
TRBJ2-2 | TRBV29-1 | - | TRBD1 | CSAFSRDRGRGELFF | TGCAGCGCATTTAGCCGGGACAGGGGGCGCGGGGAGCTGTTTTTT
TRBJ1-5 | TRBV6-1 | once | TRBD1 | CASSKDRGFNQPQHF | TGTGCCAGCAGTAAGGACAGGGGTTTCAATCAGCCCCAGCATTTT
TRBJ1-3 | TRBV5-8 | - | TRBD1 | CASSTGQGSGNTIYF | TGTGCCAGCAGCACCGGACAGGGCTCTGGAAACACCATATATTTT
TRBJ1-2 | TRBV9 | - | TRBD1 | CASSVGGQGIVEGGYTF | TGTGCCAGCAGCGTAGGAGGACAGGGAATAGTCGAGGGAGGCTACACCTTC
TRBJ2-3 | TRBV27 | once | TRBD2 | CASSLSAGVGTDTQYF | TGTGCCAGCAGTTTATCGGCGGGAGTGGGCACAGATACGCAGTATTTT
TRBJ2-3 | TRBV9 | few | - | CASSVETGGVRDTQYF | TGTGCCAGCAGCGTAGAGACAGGTGGAGTAAGAGATACGCAGTATTTT
TRBJ1-4 | TRBV9 | - | TRBD1 | CASSLTGGGEKLFF | TGTGCCAGCAGCTTGACAGGGGGCGGTGAAAAACTGTTTTTT
TRBJ2-3 | TRBV5-4 | - | - | CASSSGQRRSTDTQYF | TGTGCCAGCAGCTCCGGACAGCGAAGAAGCACAGATACGCAGTATTTT
TRBJ1-3 | TRBV19 | - | - | CASSIGGQLSGNTIYF | TGTGCCAGTAGTATAGGGGGGCAACTCTCTGGAAACACCATATATTTT
TRBJ1-2 | TRBV6-1 | - | TRBD1 | CASSRDSAYGYTF | TGTGCCAGCAGTCGGGACAGCGCTTATGGCTACACCTTC
TRBJ2-7 | TRBV27 | - | - | CASSWQGSYEQYF | TGTGCCAGCAGTTGGCAGGGCTCCTACGAGCAGTACTTC
TRBJ1-4 | TRBV7-9 | - | - | CASSFSERTTRREKLFF | TGTGCCAGCAGCTTTTCCGAGCGGACCACCCGAAGGGAAAAACTGTTTTTT
TRBJ2-7 | TRBV12-2 | - | - | CASRLVRLALNYEQYF | TGTGCAAGTCGCTTAGTACGTCTAGCCCTTAACTACGAGCAGTACTTC
TRBJ2-3 | TRBV6-1 | once | - | CASSGGLGYTDTQYF | TGTGCCAGCAGTGGTGGACTCGGATACACAGATACGCAGTATTTT
TRBJ2-7 | TRBV10-3 | - | - | CAISESSFDEQYF | TGTGCCATCAGTGAGTCCTCCTTTGACGAGCAGTACTTC
TRBJ2-3 | TRBV6-4 | few | - | CASSEGAGPTDTQYF | TGTGCCAGCAGTGAAGGAGCGGGCCCCACAGATACGCAGTATTTT
TRBJ2-7 | TRBV5-6 | - | TRBD2 | CASSTGGYEQYF | TGTGCCAGCAGCACCGGGGGGTACGAGCAGTACTTC
TRBJ2-3 | TRBV27 | - | TRBD2 | CASSGSTSGISDTQYF | TGTGCCAGCAGTGGCTCGACTAGCGGGATCTCAGATACGCAGTATTTT
TRBJ1-1 | TRBV28 | once | - | CASSFGGQINTEAFF | TGTGCCAGCAGTTTTGGCGGGCAGATCAACACTGAAGCTTTCTTT
TRBJ1-4 | TRBV5-5 | - | - | CASSLEWQAATNEKLFF | TGTGCCAGCAGCTTGGAGTGGCAGGCTGCAACTAATGAAAAACTGTTTTTT
TRBJ1-2 | TRBV4-1 | - | - | CASSQDLTPGANYGYTF | TGCGCCAGCAGCCAAGACTTAACCCCAGGGGCTAACTATGGCTACACCTTC
TRBJ2-3 | TRBV30 | - | - | CARGQSDTQYF | TGTGCCCGCGGTCAGTCGGATACGCAGTATTTT
TRBJ2-3 | TRBV5-4 | few | - | CASSLIHSLTDTQYF | TGTGCCAGCAGCTTGATTCACAGCCTCACAGATACGCAGTATTTT
TRBJ1-2 | TRBV19 | - | - | CASSARGANYGYTF | TGTGCCAGTAGTGCCCGGGGGGCGAACTATGGCTACACCTTC
TRBJ2-1 | TRBV4-1 | few | - | CATKLDRNIYNEQFF | TGCGCCACAAAACTCGACAGGAACATCTACAATGAGCAGTTCTTC
TRBJ1-2 | TRBV7-3 | large | TRBD1 | CASSRLGTGVDGYTF | TGTGCCAGCAGTAGGCTCGGGACAGGGGTGGATGGCTACACCTTC
TRBJ1-5 | TRBV7-8 | - | TRBD1 | CASSRTGYSNQPQHF | TGTGCCAGCAGCCGGACAGGGTATAGCAATCAGCCCCAGCATTTT
TRBJ2-5 | TRBV10-3 | - | TRBD2 | CAISESVGGTETQYF | TGTGCCATCAGTGAGTCGGTGGGAGGGACGGAGACCCAGTACTTC
TRBJ1-5 | TRBV28 | - | TRBD1 | CASIKTRTDRVDQPQHF | TGTGCCAGCATCAAAACCCGCACAGACAGGGTCGATCAGCCCCAGCATTTT
TRBJ1-4 | TRBV15 | - | TRBD1 | CATSSKAGTGTEKLFF | TGTGCCACCAGCAGTAAAGCCGGGACAGGAACCGAAAAACTGTTTTTT
TRBJ2-2 | TRBV7-9 | once | - | CASSLGHTNTGELFF | TGTGCCAGCAGCTTAGGGCACACGAACACCGGGGAGCTGTTTTTT
TRBJ2-1 | TRBV11-3 | once | - | CASSFQGYEQFF | TGTGCCAGCAGCTTCCAGGGGTATGAGCAGTTCTTC
TRBJ2-2 | TRBV4-1 | - | - | CASRRGPNTGELFF | TGCGCCAGCAGACGAGGTCCGAACACCGGGGAGCTGTTTTTT
TRBJ2-4 | TRBV28 | once | - | CASSETAMHLAKNIQYF | TGTGCCAGCAGTGAGACAGCCATGCACCTAGCCAAAAACATTCAGTACTTC
TRBJ1-5 | TRBV6-6 | - | TRBD1 | CASSHRGNQPQHF | TGTGCCAGCAGTCACAGGGGGAATCAGCCCCAGCATTTT
TRBJ2-3 | TRBV4-2 | - | TRBD1 | CASSLTGGYTDTQYF | TGTGCCAGCAGCCTGACAGGGGGATACACAGATACGCAGTATTTT
TRBJ2-4 | TRBV28 | - | - | CATAGGGSAKNIQYF | TGTGCCACCGCCGGTGGGGGGTCAGCCAAAAACATTCAGTACTTC
TRBJ2-5 | TRBV9 | - | - | CASSVGQPQETQYF | TGTGCCAGCAGCGTAGGACAACCCCAAGAGACCCAGTACTTC
TRBJ1-4 | TRBV19 | few | - | CASSIDPGGPGEKLFF | TGTGCCAGTAGTATCGATCCGGGAGGGCCTGGGGAAAAACTGTTTTTT
TRBJ1-5 | TRBV28 | - | - | CASRHQGSNQPQHF | TGTGCCAGCAGGCATCAGGGGAGCAATCAGCCCCAGCATTTT
TRBJ1-1 | TRBV4-1 | - | - | CASRRLGARNTEAFF | TGCGCCAGCAGACGACTGGGGGCCCGGAACACTGAAGCTTTCTTT